The 21 T cell receptor beta chains given below trace back to one sample, sequenced in a study of CD8 T cells in Susac syndrome. The RNA, about 0.5 to 1 ug, was put through reverse transcription using random hexamers. TCRdb reprocessed the immunoSEQ multiplex PCR reads with MiXCR, giving one entry per CDR3 protein. Here the sample spans 160,000 or so distinct CDR3 sequences, over 95% being singletons. Sequenced sample: CD8+ T cells from PBMCs. Receptor source: a human donor with multiple sclerosis.

This chain joins TRBV30 and TRBJ2-1; 12 bases map to TRBD2. The CDR3 extends over 15 amino acids. Germline V gene lookup returns CDR1 GTSNPN and CDR2 SVGIG (reference sequence). Unmatched junction bases numbered 4, after V lost 0 bases and J lost 7 bases. This chain's CDR3 is CAWSVGLAGGNEQFF. CDR3 nucleotide sequence: TGTGCCTGGAGTGTAGGCCTAGCGGGGGGGAATGAGCAGTTCTTC.

The sample holds one count of this clonotype. This chain joins TRBV27 and TRBJ2-5; D is unclear. The V gene lost 0 bases and the J gene lost 0 bases, with 14 bases spanning the gap. Germline V lookup: CDR1 MNHEY, CDR2 SMNVEV (reference sequence). CDR3 length: 17 amino acids. The CDR3 DNA follows: TGTGCCAGCAGTTTATCGGCCGACGGTAGCTACCAAGAGACCCAGTACTTC. This sequence encodes CASSLSADGSYQETQYF.

The chain uses TRBV12-3 or TRBV12-4 and TRBJ2-7; possible D gene TRBD1, 6 bases. The CDR3 is 18 residues long. V dropped 5 bases and J dropped 3 bases, with 26 bases sitting between them. For the CDR3, the DNA is TGTGCCAGCAGTCCTAGTCCCCGGGGATATGGGGGCCACTACGAGCAGTACTTC. It translates to CASSPSPRGYGGHYEQYF.

The chain recombines TRBV27 with TRBJ1-2; 8 bases are a match to TRBD1. The ends lost 5 bases at V and 2 bases at J; junction bases unmatched: 7. Germline V gene data show CDR1 as MNHEY and CDR2 as SMNVEV (reference sequence). The CDR3 totals 15 residues. The CDR3 protein is CASSLRTGNNYGYTF. Here the CDR3 DNA reads TGTGCCAGCAGTCTCCGGACAGGGAACAACTATGGCTACACCTTC.

The chain recombines TRBV13 with TRBJ2-7, with 11 bases matching TRBD1. V was clipped by 7 bases and J by 6 bases; unmatched bases: 5. CDR1 is PRHDT and CDR2 is FYEKMQ in the germline V gene (reference sequence). This CDR3 has 13 residues. CDR3 amino acids: CASIGQGASEQYF. Written as DNA, the CDR3 is TGTGCCAGCATCGGACAGGGGGCAAGCGAGCAGTACTTC.

This clonotype was counted a single time. This rearrangement joins TRBV20-1 to TRBJ1-5; possible D gene TRBD1, 5 bases. The CDR3 loop spans 14 amino acids. Trimming shortened V by 0 bases and J by 3 bases, and 9 bases separated the two germline ends. CDR1 is DFQATT and CDR2 is SNEGSKA in the germline V gene (reference sequence). This chain's CDR3 is CSARDGAANQPQHF. CDR3 sequence (DNA): TGCAGTGCTAGAGATGGGGCGGCCAATCAGCCCCAGCATTTT.

J is TRBJ2-3 and V is TRBV20-1; D is unclear. The CDR3 is 13 residues long. Germline V lookup: CDR1 DFQATT, CDR2 SNEGSKA (reference sequence). The V end was cut by 0 bases, the J end by 2 bases, with 6 bases between. In DNA, the CDR3 is TGCAGTGCTAGAGATCCCTACACAGATACGCAGTATTTT. Protein sequence: CSARDPYTDTQYF.

This clonotype has ten or more counts. The rearrangement links TRBV7-9 to TRBJ2-5; no firm D call. Trimming stripped 2 bases from V and 2 bases from J, with 0 bases between. CDR1 is SEHNR, CDR2 FQNEAQ, per germline (reference sequence). This CDR3 contains 11 residues. The CDR3 loop is CASSLQETQYF. The CDR3 DNA is TGTGCCAGCAGCTTACAAGAGACCCAGTACTTC.

This chain uses TRBV30 with TRBJ2-2; D unresolved. The CDR3 is 12 amino acids. The germline CDR1 and CDR2 sequences are GTSNPN and SVGIG (reference sequence). V lost 0 bases to trimming and J lost 7 bases, with 6 bases between them. CDR3 nucleotide sequence: TGTGCCTGGAGTGTTACGGTCGGGGAGCTGTTTTTT. Amino acids: CAWSVTVGELFF.

The V and J genes are TRBV29-1 and TRBJ2-1; either TRBD1 or TRBD2 may fit D (6 bases each). There are 17 residues in the CDR3. Trimming shortened V by 7 bases and J by 1 base, and 23 bases separated the two germline ends. The V gene's germline CDR1 is SQVTM and CDR2 ANQGSEA. The CDR3: CSAQGVPGGLSYNEQFF. The CDR3 DNA follows: TGCAGCGCACAAGGGGTACCCGGGGGCCTATCCTACAATGAGCAGTTCTTC.

The V gene is TRBV27, the J gene TRBJ2-6; unclear D gene. Germline values: CDR1 MNHEY, CDR2 SMNVEV (reference sequence). The V gene lost 11 bases and the J gene lost 3 bases, with 8 bases spanning the gap. This CDR3 has 12 amino acids. CDR3 region: CAAFGGANVLTF. The CDR3 DNA reads as TGTGCCGCCTTCGGTGGGGCCAACGTCCTGACTTTC.

This sequence joins TRBV20-1 and TRBJ2-7; D might be TRBD2 (6 bases). Germline CDR1 and CDR2: DFQATT and SNEGSKA (reference sequence). V lost 5 bases and J 7 bases, leaving 18 bases between the germline ends. This CDR3 has 13 residues. CDR3: CSAGGGGAGEQYF. The CDR3 DNA reads as TGCAGTGCTGGCGGCGGAGGGGCAGGAGAGCAGTACTTC.

This chain connects TRBV29-1 to TRBJ1-1; no firm D call. The length of the CDR3 is 11 residues. The V gene's germline CDR1 is SQVTM and CDR2 ANQGSEA. Trimming stripped 6 bases from V and 1 base from J, with 6 bases between. The CDR3 reads CSVMSNTEAFF. In DNA, the CDR3 is TGCAGCGTAATGTCGAACACTGAAGCTTTCTTT.

The chain has TRBV12-3 or TRBV12-4 and TRBJ2-1; D unresolved. V was shortened by 4 bases and J by 1 base, with 17 bases between the two germline ends. The CDR3 loop spans 17 amino acids. CDR3 residues: CASSSALLVRSYNEQFF. CDR3 DNA sequence: TGTGCCAGCAGTTCCGCCCTTTTAGTAAGGTCCTACAATGAGCAGTTCTTC.

The CDR3 coding sequence is TGTGCCAGCAAAGGGGTCCCGGGTGTGGGACGGCGCCCCGAAGCTTTCTTT. As protein: CASKGVPGVGRRPEAFF. The gene calls are TRBV6-1 and TRBJ1-1, with TRBD1 as a possible D gene (5 bases). Trimming cost V 7 bases and J 8 bases, with 29 bases left between them. This CDR3 is 17 amino acids long. Germline V CDR1 and CDR2: MNHNS, SASEGT.

This clonotype was picked up one time. The chain couples TRBV29-1 to TRBJ2-7; unclear D gene. The V end lost 7 bases, the J end lost 1 base, and 11 bases lay between the germline ends. The germline CDR1 and CDR2 sequences are SQVTM and ANQGSEA. The CDR3 sequence is 12 residues long. CDR3 region: CSASTLSYEQYF. In DNA, the CDR3 is TGCAGCGCCTCGACACTTTCCTACGAGCAGTACTTC.

The chain recombines TRBV29-1 with TRBJ2-2, with 7 bases aligning to TRBD1. From germline, CDR1 is SQVTM and CDR2 ANQGSEA. The V gene end was trimmed by 6 bases and the J gene end by 2 bases; junction bases not matched to a gene: 6. The CDR3 has 14 amino acids. The CDR3 is CSVRDSFNTGELFF. CDR3 in DNA: TGCAGCGTCCGGGACAGCTTTAACACCGGGGAGCTGTTTTTT.

The J gene is TRBJ1-1, the V gene TRBV30; no clear D gene. The CDR3 is 13 residues long. The germline V gene has CDR1 GTSNPN and CDR2 SVGIG (reference sequence). Trimming cost V 0 bases and J 7 bases, with 12 bases left between them. For the CDR3, the DNA is TGTGCCTGGAGTGTACTGTCAGCGGTTGAAGCTTTCTTT. Amino acids: CAWSVLSAVEAFF.

This rearrangement joins TRBV9 to TRBJ2-5, with TRBD1 identical over 9 bases. Germline loops: CDR1 SGDLS, CDR2 YYNGEE. This CDR3 is 14 amino acids long. Trimming cost V 5 bases and J 5 bases; bases outside gene matches: 7. Here the CDR3 reads CASSETGGGETQYF. CDR3 sequence (DNA): TGTGCCAGCAGTGAAACAGGGGGCGGGGAGACCCAGTACTTC.

V and J are TRBV15 and TRBJ2-7; D call uncertain. The V end lost 3 bases, the J end lost 2 bases, and 14 bases lay between the germline ends. The CDR3 is made up of 15 amino acids. Germline assignment: CDR1 LNHNV and CDR2 YYDKDF (reference sequence). The CDR3 DNA follows: TGTGCCACCAGCAGTAGAGACCTCATACCCTACGAGCAGTACGTC. Protein sequence: CATSSRDLIPYEQYV.

The chain recombines TRBV18 with TRBJ1-5; D may be TRBD1 (6 bases). The CDR3 has 14 residues. V dropped 3 bases and J dropped 4 bases, with 10 bases sitting between them. Per the germline V gene, CDR1 is KGHSH and CDR2 is LQKENI. The CDR3 spells CASSPSDSNQPQHF. The DNA for the CDR3 is TGTGCCAGCTCACCCTCGGACAGTAATCAGCCCCAGCATTTT.